Listed below are T cell receptor beta chains from one sample, sequenced in a study of shared T cell receptors in the human thymus. Clones were sequenced by immunoSEQ multiplex PCR, and TCRdb holds only the in-frame ones, with some missing. This table holds about 730,000 clones, approximately 83% found once. These same data were also listed under a study on human thymus T cells.

Sequenced material: thymocytes. The receptor set was obtained from a girl younger than two with a congenital heart defect. Each CDR3 is given with its conserved first and last residue. The D gene is left open where the match is weak. Not all rows give a size; the values are once, few, many and, for expanded clones, a class.

>TRBD2|TRBJ2-1|NA|TRBV5-6
CASSLYSGGSPGKQFF
TGTGCCAGCAGCTTGTATAGCGGGGGGTCCCCCGGTAAGCAGTTCTTC
>TRBD1|TRBJ1-1|NA|TRBV7-6
CASSFHDRGRGNAFF
TGTGCCAGCAGCTTTCACGACAGGGGGCGAGGGAATGCTTTCTTT
>TRBD2|TRBJ2-7|NA|TRBV14
CASSQAPKASGGHISYEQYF
TGTGCCAGCAGCCAAGCCCCCAAGGCTAGCGGGGGGCATATAAGCTACGAGCAGTACTTC
>NA|TRBJ1-1|NA|TRBV20-1
CSARWRTGAFF
TGCAGTGCCAGGTGGAGGACGGGAGCTTTCTTT
>TRBD1|TRBJ1-1|NA|TRBV25-1
CASSELQGVNTEAFF
TGTGCCAGCAGTGAATTGCAGGGGGTGAACACTGAAGCTTTCTTT
>NA|TRBJ1-1|NA|TRBV6-6
CASSYGGNTEAFF
TGTGCCAGCAGTTACGGAGGAAACACTGAAGCTTTCTTT
>TRBD1|TRBJ1-6|NA|TRBV6-4
CASSEDREDSPLHF
TGTGCCAGCAGTGAAGACAGGGAGGACTCCCCCCTCCACTTT
>TRBD1|TRBJ1-6|NA|TRBV6-5
CASSYRTGGNSPLHF
TGTGCCAGCAGTTACAGAACAGGGGGCAATTCACCCCTCCACTTT
>TRBD2|TRBJ2-3|NA|TRBV6-6
CASRAGLTDTQYF
TGTGCCAGCCGAGCGGGATTAACAGATACGCAGTATTTT
>TRBD2|TRBJ2-4|NA|TRBV25-1
CASTSGLAGEENIQYF
TGTGCCAGCACCTCGGGACTAGCCGGGGAGGAAAACATTCAGTACTTC
>NA|TRBJ1-2|NA|TRBV4-1
CASSPETPGDGYTF
TGCGCCAGCAGCCCGGAAACACCCGGGGATGGCTACACCTTC
>NA|TRBJ2-6|NA|TRBV11-3
CASSREGGQGGANVLTF
TGTGCCAGCAGTCGAGAAGGAGGGCAGGGAGGGGCCAACGTCCTGACTTTC
>NA|TRBJ1-1|NA|TRBV30
CAWSVGGWGTEAFF
TGTGCCTGGAGTGTCGGGGGATGGGGGACTGAAGCTTTCTTT
>TRBD1|TRBJ2-3|few|TRBV19
CASSDRDRDSTDTQYF
TGTGCCAGTAGCGACCGGGACAGGGATAGCACAGATACGCAGTATTTT
>NA|TRBJ1-2|NA|TRBV14
CASSQDRSSYGYTF
TGTGCCAGCAGCCAAGACAGATCCTCCTATGGCTACACCTTC
>TRBD2|TRBJ2-3|NA|TRBV9
CASSPLAGGTDTQYF
TGTGCCAGCAGCCCTCTAGCGGGGGGCACAGATACGCAGTATTTT
>TRBD1|TRBJ2-5|few|TRBV9
CASSTTGGGETQYF
TGTGCCAGCAGCACAACAGGGGGCGGGGAGACCCAGTACTTC
>TRBD1|TRBJ1-4|once|TRBV29-1
CSARTGGTNEKLFF
TGCAGCGCGAGGACAGGGGGAACAAATGAAAAACTGTTTTTT
>NA|TRBJ1-6|NA|TRBV11-2
CASSSGGGGRSPLHF
TGTGCCAGCAGCTCCGGCGGGGGGGGACGATCACCCCTCCACTTT
>TRBD1|TRBJ1-6|NA|TRBV6-4
CASSGTGNSPLHF
TGTGCCAGCAGCGGGACAGGAAATTCACCCCTCCACTTT
>NA|TRBJ2-3|NA|TRBV10-3
CAIRISLGESTDTQYF
TGTGCCATCAGGATCTCGCTCGGGGAATCCACAGATACGCAGTATTTT
>TRBD1|TRBJ1-1|NA|TRBV6-1
CASSEPTEPPPFDRAEAFF
TGTGCCAGCAGTGAACCGACAGAACCCCCCCCTTTCGACAGGGCTGAAGCTTTCTTT
>NA|TRBJ1-1|few|TRBV5-5
CASSLREGVGTEAFF
TGTGCCAGCAGCTTGAGGGAGGGGGTAGGCACTGAAGCTTTCTTT
>TRBD1|TRBJ1-3|NA|TRBV7-8
CASSLTGTGALLSGNTIYF
TGTGCCAGCAGCTTAACCGGGACAGGGGCTCTACTCTCTGGAAACACCATATATTTT
>NA|TRBJ2-1|NA|TRBV5-4
CASSLGGDEQFF
TGTGCCAGCAGCTTGGGGGGGGATGAGCAGTTCTTC
>TRBD1|TRBJ1-1|NA|TRBV10-3
CAISTIENRGFTEAFF
TGTGCCATCAGTACAATAGAAAACAGGGGGTTCACTGAAGCTTTCTTT
>NA|TRBJ1-2|NA|TRBV27
CASSPPGTIQTGGYTF
TGTGCCAGCAGTCCCCCCGGGACAATTCAAACGGGGGGCTACACCTTC
>TRBD2|TRBJ2-2|NA|TRBV7-7
CASSFTGTSGANTGELFF
TGTGCCAGCAGCTTCACAGGGACTAGCGGGGCGAACACCGGGGAGCTGTTTTTT
>NA|TRBJ1-1|NA|TRBV6-5
CASSYGQLNTEAFF
TGTGCCAGCAGTTACGGACAGTTGAACACTGAAGCTTTCTTT
>NA|TRBJ1-4|NA|TRBV6-5
CASSAGTGFNEKLFF
TGTGCCAGCAGTGCAGGCACAGGGTTTAATGAAAAACTGTTTTTT
>NA|TRBJ1-5|NA|TRBV6-1
CASSDSRTLTGEGPQHF
TGTGCCAGCAGTGACAGCCGGACCTTGACGGGAGAGGGGCCCCAGCATTTT
>TRBD1|TRBJ2-6|NA|TRBV9
CASSAKTGTGVSGANVLTF
TGTGCCAGCAGCGCCAAAACCGGGACAGGGGTTTCTGGGGCCAACGTCCTGACTTTC
>NA|TRBJ1-6|few|TRBV6-1
CASSVGGGSPLHF
TGTGCCAGCAGTGTTGGGGGGGGTTCACCCCTCCACTTT
>NA|TRBJ1-2|NA|TRBV19
CASSRLPGEPTKGYTF
TGTGCCAGTAGTAGGCTACCGGGAGAACCAACTAAAGGCTACACCTTC
>NA|TRBJ2-2|NA|TRBV6-5
CASSYFDSTGELFF
TGTGCCAGCAGTTACTTCGACAGCACCGGGGAGCTGTTTTTT
>NA|TRBJ1-1|few|TRBV30
CAWSDREPNTEAFF
TGTGCCTGGAGTGACAGGGAACCTAACACTGAAGCTTTCTTT
>TRBD1|TRBJ1-1|NA|TRBV10-3
CAISESDRGGPEAFF
TGTGCCATCAGTGAGTCCGACAGGGGAGGGCCTGAAGCTTTCTTT
>TRBD2|TRBJ2-5|NA|TRBV4-2
CASRGEGLEGVETQYF
TGTGCCAGCCGGGGGGAAGGACTAGAAGGTGTAGAGACCCAGTACTTC
>TRBD1|TRBJ1-5|NA|TRBV28
CASSPDPLRDRGRYSNQPQHF
TGTGCCAGCAGTCCTGACCCCCTCCGGGACAGGGGGCGGTATAGCAATCAGCCCCAGCATTTT
>TRBD2|TRBJ2-1|NA|TRBV7-3
CASSPFGGYNEQFF
TGTGCCAGCAGCCCTTTCGGGGGGTACAATGAGCAGTTCTTC
>TRBD1|TRBJ2-7|NA|TRBV13
CASSGGLGQGTPYEQYF
TGTGCCAGCAGCGGGGGGCTGGGACAGGGGACCCCCTACGAGCAGTACTTC
>TRBD1|TRBJ2-7|NA|TRBV5-1
CASSYRGYPSYEQYF
TGCGCCAGCAGCTACAGGGGGTACCCCTCCTACGAGCAGTACTTC
>NA|TRBJ2-3|once|TRBV5-1
CASRSSSSSTDTQYF
TGCGCCAGCAGATCTAGCTCGTCTAGCACAGATACGCAGTATTTT